Included here is one T cell receptor (beta chain) sequence, with context. Its specificity is not known. The CDR3 length is 18 residues. Germline V gives CDR1 SGHTS, CDR2 YDEGEE. V shed 7 bases and J shed 3 bases, with 28 bases lying between them. The data were produced by immunoSEQ multiplex PCR, yet TCRdb's version contains in-frame clones alone and is incomplete. The sample comprises 75,000 or so clones, roughly four fifths of which are singletons, and 20% to 25% rests with the top ten. The sample comes from a study of OX40 agonist ivuxolimab in advanced cancers. Study as a whole: Cancers in dose escalation were hepatocellular, melanoma, renal cell and head and neck. Partial responses were seen in three patients, one with hepatocellular carcinoma and two with cutaneous melanoma.

Study-level results: At 0.1 to 3.0 mg/kg, clonal expansion of CD4+ and CD8+ blood T cells had occurred by week 6.

The sequencing used CD4+ or CD8+ T cells sorted from blood, collected in a trial of the OX40 agonist ivuxolimab. This sequence originates from an adult with an advanced solid tumor such as melanoma, head and neck, liver or kidney cancer. The chain employs TRBV5-8 and TRBJ1-2; a possible D gene is TRBD1 (6 bases). The CDR3 region has the DNA TGTGCCAGCCACACTGGGGCCCGTTACAGGGAGCGCGACTATGGCTACACCTTC. This encodes CASHTGARYRERDYGYTF.